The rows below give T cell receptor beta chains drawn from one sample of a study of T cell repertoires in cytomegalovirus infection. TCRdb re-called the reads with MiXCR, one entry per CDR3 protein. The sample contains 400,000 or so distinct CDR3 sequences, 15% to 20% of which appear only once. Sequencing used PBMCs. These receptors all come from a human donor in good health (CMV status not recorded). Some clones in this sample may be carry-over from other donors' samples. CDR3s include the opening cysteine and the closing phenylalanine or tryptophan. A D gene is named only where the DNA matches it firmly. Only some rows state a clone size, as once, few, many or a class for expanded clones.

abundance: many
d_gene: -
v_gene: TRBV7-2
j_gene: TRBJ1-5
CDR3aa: CASSLVSSSNQPQHF
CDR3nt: TGTGCCAGCAGCTTAGTTTCCAGCAGCAATCAGCCCCAGCATTTT

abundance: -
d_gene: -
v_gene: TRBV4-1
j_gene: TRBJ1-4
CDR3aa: CASRRWATNEKLFF
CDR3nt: TGCGCCAGCCGCCGCTGGGCAACTAATGAAAAACTGTTTTTT

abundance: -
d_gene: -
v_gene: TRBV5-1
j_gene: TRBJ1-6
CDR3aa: CASSPNRPNNSPLRF
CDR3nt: TGCGCCAGCAGCCCCAACAGACCCAATAATTCACCCCTCCGCTTT

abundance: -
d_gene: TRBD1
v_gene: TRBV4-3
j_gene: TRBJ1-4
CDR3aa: CASGRQGEKLFF
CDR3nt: TGCGCCAGCGGGAGACAGGGTGAAAAACTGTTTTTT

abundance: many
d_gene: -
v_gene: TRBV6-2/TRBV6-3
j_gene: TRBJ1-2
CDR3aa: CASSYQTEYYGYTF
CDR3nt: TGTGCCAGCAGTTACCAGACAGAGTACTATGGCTACACCTTC

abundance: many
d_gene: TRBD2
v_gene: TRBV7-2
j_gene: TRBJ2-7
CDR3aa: CASSLGRGGPYEQYF
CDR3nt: TGTGCCAGCAGCTTAGGTCGGGGGGGTCCCTACGAGCAGTACTTC

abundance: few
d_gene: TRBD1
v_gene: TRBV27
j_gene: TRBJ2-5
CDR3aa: CASSLNHGTGDQETQYF
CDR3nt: TGTGCCAGCAGTTTAAATCACGGGACAGGGGACCAAGAGACCCAGTACTTC

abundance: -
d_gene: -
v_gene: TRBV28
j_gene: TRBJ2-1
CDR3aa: CASSPRYEYNEQFF
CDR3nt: TGTGCCAGCAGTCCCCGTTACGAGTACAATGAGCAGTTCTTC

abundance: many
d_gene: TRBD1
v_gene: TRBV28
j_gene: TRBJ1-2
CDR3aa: CASRQGEYGYTF
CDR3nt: TGTGCCAGCAGGCAGGGGGAATATGGCTACACCTTC

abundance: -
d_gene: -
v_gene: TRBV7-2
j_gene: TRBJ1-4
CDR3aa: CASSLRSGRLNEKLFF
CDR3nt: TGTGCCAGCAGCTTAAGGTCTGGTAGACTGAATGAAAAACTGTTTTTT

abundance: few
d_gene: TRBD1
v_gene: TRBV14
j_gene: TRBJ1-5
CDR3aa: CASSSGKLPQGARMPQHF
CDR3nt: TGTGCCAGCAGCTCCGGAAAATTGCCCCAGGGGGCGAGGATGCCCCAGCATTTT

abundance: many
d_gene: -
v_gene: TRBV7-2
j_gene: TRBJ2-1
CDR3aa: CASSLEGGSYNEQFF
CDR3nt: TGTGCCAGCAGCTTAGAGGGTGGCTCCTACAATGAGCAGTTCTTC

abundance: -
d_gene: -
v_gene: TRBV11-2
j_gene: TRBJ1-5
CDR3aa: CASSLVWPLQGNQPQHF
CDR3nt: TGTGCCAGCAGCTTAGTTTGGCCCCTACAGGGTAATCAGCCCCAGCATTTT

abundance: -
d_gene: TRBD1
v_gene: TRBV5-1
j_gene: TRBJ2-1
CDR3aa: CASSYRTGTYNEQFF
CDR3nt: TGCGCCAGCAGTTATCGGACAGGAACCTACAATGAGCAGTTCTTC

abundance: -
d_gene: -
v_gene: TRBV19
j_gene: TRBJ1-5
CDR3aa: CASSIPRRHQPQHF
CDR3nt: TGTGCCAGTAGTATCCCCAGGAGGCATCAGCCCCAGCATTTT

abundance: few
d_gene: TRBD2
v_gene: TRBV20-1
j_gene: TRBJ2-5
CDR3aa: CSAPKGAGGPGETQYF
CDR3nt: TGCAGTGCACCAAAGGGGGCGGGAGGGCCGGGAGAGACCCAGTACTTC

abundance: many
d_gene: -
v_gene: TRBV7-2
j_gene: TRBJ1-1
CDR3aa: CASSRMVNTEAFF
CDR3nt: TGTGCCAGCAGCCGTATGGTGAACACTGAAGCTTTCTTT

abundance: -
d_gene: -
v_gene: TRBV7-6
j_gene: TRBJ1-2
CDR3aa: CASSLGHAGYTF
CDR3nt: TGTGCCAGCAGCTTAGGGCACGCTGGCTACACCTTC

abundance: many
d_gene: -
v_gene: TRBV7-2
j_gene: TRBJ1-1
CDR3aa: CASSLEKNTEAFF
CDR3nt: TGTGCCAGCAGCTTAGAAAAGAACACTGAAGCTTTCTTT

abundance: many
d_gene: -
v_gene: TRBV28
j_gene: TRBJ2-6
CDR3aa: CASSQRLDFGANVLTF
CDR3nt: TGTGCCAGCAGTCAACGTTTGGATTTCGGGGCCAACGTCCTGACTTTC

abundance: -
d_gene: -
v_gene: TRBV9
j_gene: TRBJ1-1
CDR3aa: CASSVGINTEAFF
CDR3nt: TGTGCCAGCAGCGTAGGTATCAACACTGAAGCTTTCTTT

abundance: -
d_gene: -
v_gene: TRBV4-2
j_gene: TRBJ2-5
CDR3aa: CASSQGGNEETQYF
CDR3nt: TGTGCCAGCAGCCAAGGGGGTAACGAGGAGACCCAGTACTTC

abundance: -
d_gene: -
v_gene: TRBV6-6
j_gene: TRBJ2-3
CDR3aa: CASSVLGATDTQYF
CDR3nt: TGTGCCAGCAGTGTACTGGGTGCGACAGATACGCAGTATTTT

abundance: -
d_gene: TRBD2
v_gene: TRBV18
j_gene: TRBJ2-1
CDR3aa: CASSARTSGYLNEQFF
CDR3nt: TGTGCCAGCTCAGCCCGGACTAGCGGGTATCTGAATGAGCAGTTCTTC

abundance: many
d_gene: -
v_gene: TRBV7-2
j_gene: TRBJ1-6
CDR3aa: CASSLDAMDSPLHF
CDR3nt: TGTGCCAGCAGCTTGGACGCGATGGATTCACCCCTCCACTTT

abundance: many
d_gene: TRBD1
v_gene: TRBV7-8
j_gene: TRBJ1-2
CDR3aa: CASSIPGQGEGYTF
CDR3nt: TGTGCCAGCAGCATACCGGGACAGGGAGAGGGCTACACCTTC

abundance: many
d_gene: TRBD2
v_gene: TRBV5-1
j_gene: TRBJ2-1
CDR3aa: CASSSGLAFDEQFF
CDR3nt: TGCGCCAGCAGCTCGGGACTAGCGTTTGATGAGCAGTTCTTC

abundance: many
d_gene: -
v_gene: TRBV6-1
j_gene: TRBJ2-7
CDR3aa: CASSYLGLGYEQYF
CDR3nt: TGTGCCAGCAGTTATCTGGGATTGGGATACGAGCAGTACTTC

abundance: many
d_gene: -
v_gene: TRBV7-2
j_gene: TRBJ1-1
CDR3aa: CASSPNPGSEAFF
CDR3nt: TGTGCCAGCAGTCCCAACCCAGGATCTGAAGCTTTCTTT

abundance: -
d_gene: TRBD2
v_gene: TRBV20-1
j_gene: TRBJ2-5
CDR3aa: CSARDWGGGGETQYF
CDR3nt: TGCAGTGCTAGGGACTGGGGTGGGGGGGGGGAGACCCAGTACTTC

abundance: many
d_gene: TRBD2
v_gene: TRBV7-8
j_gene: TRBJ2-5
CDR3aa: CASRGGWYQETQYF
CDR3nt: TGTGCCAGCAGGGGGGGGTGGTACCAAGAGACCCAGTACTTC

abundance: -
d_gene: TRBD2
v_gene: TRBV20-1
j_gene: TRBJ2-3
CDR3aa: CSASLTSGGGSTDTQYF
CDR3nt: TGCAGTGCTAGCCTGACTAGCGGGGGGGGAAGCACAGATACGCAGTATTTT

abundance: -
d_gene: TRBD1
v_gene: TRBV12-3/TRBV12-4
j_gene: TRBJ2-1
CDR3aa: CASSPGTGGSYNEQFF
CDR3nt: TGTGCCAGCAGTCCAGGGACAGGGGGCTCCTACAATGAGCAGTTCTTC

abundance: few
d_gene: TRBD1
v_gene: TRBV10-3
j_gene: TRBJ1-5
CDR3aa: CAISGDRYQPQHF
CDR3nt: TGTGCCATCAGTGGGGACAGATATCAGCCCCAGCATTTT

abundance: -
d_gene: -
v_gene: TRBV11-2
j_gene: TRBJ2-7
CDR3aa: CASSSDRNLLRRHEQYF
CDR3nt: TGTGCCAGCAGCTCGGACAGAAACCTCCTACGGCGTCACGAGCAGTACTTC

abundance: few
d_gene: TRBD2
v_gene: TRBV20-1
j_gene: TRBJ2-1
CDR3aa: CSASRPSGGSYNEQFF
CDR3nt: TGCAGTGCTAGTAGGCCTAGCGGGGGCTCCTACAATGAGCAGTTCTTC

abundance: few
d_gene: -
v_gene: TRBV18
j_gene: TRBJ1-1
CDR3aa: CASSRRLVPEPLMNTEAFF
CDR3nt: TGTGCCAGCTCACGGAGGTTAGTCCCGGAACCCTTAATGAACACTGAAGCTTTCTTT

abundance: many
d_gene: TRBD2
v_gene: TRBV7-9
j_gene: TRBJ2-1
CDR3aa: CASSFGLALNEQFF
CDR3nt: TGTGCCAGCAGCTTTGGACTAGCCTTAAATGAGCAGTTCTTC

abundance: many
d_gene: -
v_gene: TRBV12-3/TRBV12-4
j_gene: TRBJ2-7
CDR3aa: CASSARDDSYEQYF
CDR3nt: TGTGCCAGCTCCGCCCGGGACGACTCCTACGAGCAGTACTTC

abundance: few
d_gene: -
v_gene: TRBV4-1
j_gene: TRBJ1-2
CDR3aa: CASSQEGRAYYGYTF
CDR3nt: TGCGCCAGCAGCCAAGAGGGGAGAGCATACTATGGCTACACCTTC

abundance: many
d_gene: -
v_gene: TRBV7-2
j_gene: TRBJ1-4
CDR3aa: CASTSRQAGEKLFF
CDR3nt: TGTGCCAGCACCTCGCGGCAGGCCGGTGAAAAACTGTTTTTT

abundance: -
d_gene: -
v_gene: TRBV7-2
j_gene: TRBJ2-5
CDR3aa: CASSLVPEPGPGETQYF
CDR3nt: TGTGCCAGCAGCTTAGTTCCTGAACCGGGACCCGGGGAGACCCAGTACTTC

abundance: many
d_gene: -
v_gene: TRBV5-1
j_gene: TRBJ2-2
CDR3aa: CASSTGTVNTGELFF
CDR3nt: TGCGCCAGCAGTACCGGGACTGTGAACACCGGGGAGCTGTTTTTT

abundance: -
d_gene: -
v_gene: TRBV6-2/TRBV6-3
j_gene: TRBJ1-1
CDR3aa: CASSYRGMNTEAFF
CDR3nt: TGTGCCAGCAGTTATCGGGGCATGAACACTGAAGCTTTCTTT

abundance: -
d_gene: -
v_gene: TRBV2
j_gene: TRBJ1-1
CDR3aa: CASKPRAADTEAFF
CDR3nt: TGTGCCAGCAAGCCGCGGGCTGCGGACACTGAAGCTTTCTTT

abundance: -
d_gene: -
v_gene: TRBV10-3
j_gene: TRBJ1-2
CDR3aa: CAISDKRDNYGYTF
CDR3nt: TGTGCCATCAGTGATAAGAGAGATAACTATGGCTACACCTTC

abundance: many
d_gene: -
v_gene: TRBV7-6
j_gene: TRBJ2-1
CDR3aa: CASSLAGANNEQFF
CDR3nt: TGTGCCAGCAGCTTAGCTGGGGCTAACAATGAGCAGTTCTTC

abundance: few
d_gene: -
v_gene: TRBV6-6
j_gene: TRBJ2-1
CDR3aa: CASMDDPTFNEQFF
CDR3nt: TGTGCCAGCATGGATGACCCGACTTTCAATGAGCAGTTCTTC

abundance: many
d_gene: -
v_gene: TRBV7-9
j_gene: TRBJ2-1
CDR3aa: CASSPPSPGYNEQFF
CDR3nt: TGTGCCAGCAGCCCACCCAGTCCCGGATACAATGAGCAGTTCTTC

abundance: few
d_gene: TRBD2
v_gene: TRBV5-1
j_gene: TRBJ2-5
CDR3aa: CASSIGGGIQETQYF
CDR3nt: TGCGCCAGCAGCATCGGGGGAGGGATCCAAGAGACCCAGTACTTC